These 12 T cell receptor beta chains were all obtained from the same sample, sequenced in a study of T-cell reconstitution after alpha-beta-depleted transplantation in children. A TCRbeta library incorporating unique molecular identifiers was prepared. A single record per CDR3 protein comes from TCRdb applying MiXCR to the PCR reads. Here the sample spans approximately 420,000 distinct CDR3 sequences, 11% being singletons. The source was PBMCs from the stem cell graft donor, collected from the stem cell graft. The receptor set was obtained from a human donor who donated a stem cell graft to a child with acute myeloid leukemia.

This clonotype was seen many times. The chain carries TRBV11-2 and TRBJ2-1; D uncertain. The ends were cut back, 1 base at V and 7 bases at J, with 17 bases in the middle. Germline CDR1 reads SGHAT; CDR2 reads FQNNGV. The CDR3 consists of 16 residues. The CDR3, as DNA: TGTGCCAGCAGCTTAGTCCCGGGTGGCTATGGGAATGAGCAGTTCTTC. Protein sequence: CASSLVPGGYGNEQFF. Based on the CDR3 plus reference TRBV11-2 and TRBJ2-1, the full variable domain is EAGVAQSPRYKIIEKRQSVAFWCNPISGHATLYWYQQILGQGPKLLIQFQNNGVVDDSQLPKDRFSAERLKGVDSTLKIQPAKLEDSAVYLCASSLVPGGYGNEQFFGPGTRLTVL.

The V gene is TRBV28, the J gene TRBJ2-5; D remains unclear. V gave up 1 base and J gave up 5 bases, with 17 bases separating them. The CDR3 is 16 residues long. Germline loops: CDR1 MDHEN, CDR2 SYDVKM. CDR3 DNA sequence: TGTGCCAGCAGTTTATCTATTCTCCAGACGAAGGAGACCCAGTACTTC. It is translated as CASSLSILQTKETQYF.

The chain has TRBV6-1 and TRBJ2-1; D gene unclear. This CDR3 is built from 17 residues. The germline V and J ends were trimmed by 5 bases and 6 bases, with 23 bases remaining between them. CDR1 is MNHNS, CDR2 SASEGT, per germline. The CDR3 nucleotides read TGTGCCAGCAGTCCAGAGGTGGGGTACCCCCTCGGCAATGAGCAGTTCTTC. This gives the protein CASSPEVGYPLGNEQFF.

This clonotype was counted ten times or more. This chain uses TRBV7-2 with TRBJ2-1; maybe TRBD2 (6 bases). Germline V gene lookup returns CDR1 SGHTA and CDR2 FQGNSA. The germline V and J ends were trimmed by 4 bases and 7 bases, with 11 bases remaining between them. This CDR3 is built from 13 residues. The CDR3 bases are TGTGCCAGCAGCTCGGGACTCCAGAATGAGCAGTTCTTC. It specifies CASSSGLQNEQFF.

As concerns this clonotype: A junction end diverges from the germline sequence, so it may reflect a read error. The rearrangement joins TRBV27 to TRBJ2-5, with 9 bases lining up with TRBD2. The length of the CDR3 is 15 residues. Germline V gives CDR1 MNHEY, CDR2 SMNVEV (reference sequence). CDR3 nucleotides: TGTGCCAGCAGTTCCCTGGCGGGGGGGCAAGATACCCAGTACTTC. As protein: CASSSLAGGQDTQYF.

The CDR3 DNA sequence: TGTGCCAGCAGCTTGGGGGACAGCGAAGGGTACTTC. It translates to CASSLGDSEGYF. This chain links TRBV7-9 with TRBJ2-4; TRBD1 matches at 7 bases. The CDR3 covers 12 residues. Germline V gives CDR1 SEHNR, CDR2 FQNEAQ (reference sequence). V shed 3 bases and J 15 bases; nucleotides not matched to a gene: 8. Supplemented by reference TRBV7-9 and TRBJ2-4, the full variable domain reads DTGVSQNPRHKITKRGQNVTFRCDPISEHNRLYWYRQTLGQGPEFLTYFQNEAQLEKSRLLSDRFSAERPKGSFSTLEIQRTEQGDSAMYLCASSLGDSEGYFGAGTRLSVL.

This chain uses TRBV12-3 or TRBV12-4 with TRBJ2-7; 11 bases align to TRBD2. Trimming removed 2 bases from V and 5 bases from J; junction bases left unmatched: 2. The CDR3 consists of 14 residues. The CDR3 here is CASSLTSGSHEQYF. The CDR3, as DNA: TGTGCCAGCAGTTTAACTAGCGGGAGTCACGAGCAGTACTTC.

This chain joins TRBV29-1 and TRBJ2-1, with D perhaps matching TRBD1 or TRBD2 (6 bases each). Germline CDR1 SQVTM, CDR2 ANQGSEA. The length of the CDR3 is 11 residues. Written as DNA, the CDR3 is TGCGGCACACCCGGGGGCCGGGAGCAGTTCTTC. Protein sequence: CGTPGGREQFF.

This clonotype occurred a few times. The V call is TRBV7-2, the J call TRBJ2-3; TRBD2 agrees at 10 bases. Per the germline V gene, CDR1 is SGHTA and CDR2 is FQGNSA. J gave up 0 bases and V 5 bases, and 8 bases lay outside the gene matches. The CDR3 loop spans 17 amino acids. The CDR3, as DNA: TGTGCCAGCAGCCCACGACTAGCGGGTTCTAGCACAGATACGCAGTATTTT. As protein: CASSPRLAGSSTDTQYF.

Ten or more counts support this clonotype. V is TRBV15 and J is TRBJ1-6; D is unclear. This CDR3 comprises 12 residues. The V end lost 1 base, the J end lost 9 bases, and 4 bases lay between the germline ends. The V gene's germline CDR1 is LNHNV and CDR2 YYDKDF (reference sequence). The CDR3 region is CATSRATSPLHF. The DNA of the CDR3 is TGTGCCACCAGCAGAGCAACTTCACCCCTCCACTTT.

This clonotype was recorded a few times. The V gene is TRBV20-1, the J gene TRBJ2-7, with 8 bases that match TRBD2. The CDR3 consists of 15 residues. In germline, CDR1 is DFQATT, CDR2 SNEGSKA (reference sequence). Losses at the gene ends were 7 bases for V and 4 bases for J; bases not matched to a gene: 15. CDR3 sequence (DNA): TGCAGTGTCGAGCCGGTTCTTGCGGGAGGATACGAGCAGTACTTC. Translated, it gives CSVEPVLAGGYEQYF.

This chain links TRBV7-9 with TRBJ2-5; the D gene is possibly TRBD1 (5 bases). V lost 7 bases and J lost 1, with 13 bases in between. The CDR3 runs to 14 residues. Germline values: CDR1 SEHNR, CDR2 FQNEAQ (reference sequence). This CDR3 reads CASNVMDIQETQYF. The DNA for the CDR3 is TGTGCCAGCAACGTTATGGACATCCAAGAGACCCAGTACTTC.